This T cell receptor beta chain was identified in a study of blood T cell repertoires in COVID-19. At the level of the study: Samples came from the United States, Italy and Spain, spanning acute and convalescent COVID-19. T cells, B-cell-depleted T cells, or PBMCs supplied cDNA or gDNA.

CDR3 length: 14 residues. Germline V CDR1 and CDR2: LGHDT, YNNKEL (reference sequence). V was shortened by 1 base and J by 2 bases, with 9 bases between the two germline ends. Authors' analysis steps: Researchers report that nucleated cell counts were estimated from reference gene primer amplification. Measured with immunoSEQ multiplex PCR; TCRdb has only the in-frame clones, and not every one. That table gives V, J and clone size, and the DNA gave D and trimming. The table has over 50,000 clones, about 78% seen once. The sequence came from a man older than 75 with active or convalescent COVID-19. Sample: peripheral blood. This chain connects TRBV3-1 (or the pseudogene TRBV3-2) to TRBJ2-7, with D possibly being TRBD2 (5 bases). Here the CDR3 reads CASSQADGAYEQYF. The CDR3 DNA is TGTGCCAGCAGCCAAGCCGACGGGGCCTACGAGCAGTACTTC.